Each of the 18 T cell receptor beta chains below was sequenced from the same sample in a study of identical twins. Each CDR3 protein gets one entry after TCRdb re-called the 5' RACE reads with MiXCR. The sample includes some 790,000 distinct CDR3 sequences, 15% to 20% seen only once; the top ten take 10% to 15%. The data were also submitted as part of a second study, on T cells expressing NK-cell markers.

The sequenced material came from PBMCs. These receptors came from a woman aged 18-29 years in good health.

The chain carries TRBV7-2 and TRBJ1-1; D ambiguous. With 2 bases removed from V and 8 bases from J, the gap between germline ends came to 15 bases. The CDR3 totals 14 residues. Germline values: CDR1 SGHTA, CDR2 FQGNSA. In DNA, the CDR3 is TGTGCCAGCAGCTTAAATCAAGGGCGAAACGAAGCTTTCTTT. It is translated as CASSLNQGRNEAFF. Supplemented by reference TRBV7-2 and TRBJ1-1, the full variable domain reads GAGVSQSPSNKVTEKGKDVELRCDPISGHTALYWYRQSLGQGLEFLIYFQGNSAPDKSGLPSDRFSAERTGGSVSTLTIQRTQQEDSAVYLCASSLNQGRNEAFFGQGTRLTVV.

The chain carries TRBV3-1 and TRBJ2-5, with unresolved D. The CDR3 loop spans 15 amino acids. V was trimmed by 0 bases and J by 5 bases, leaving 13 bases between them. Germline assignment: CDR1 LGHDT and CDR2 YNNKEL (reference sequence). CDR3 DNA sequence: TGTGCCAGCAGCCAAGATGGAAGCCATTTGGAGACCCAGTACTTC. Amino acids: CASSQDGSHLETQYF.

This clonotype was picked up a small number of times. The chain recombines TRBV6-2 or TRBV6-3 with TRBJ1-5, with 8 nucleotides matching TRBD1. Per the germline V gene, CDR1 is MNHEY and CDR2 is SVGEGT. The CDR3 extends over 14 amino acids. The J segment lost 6 bases and the V segment lost 4 bases, leaving 5 bases of the junction unmatched. The CDR3 protein is CASSSRGPVQPQHF. The CDR3 region has the DNA TGTGCCAGCAGTTCCAGGGGGCCGGTTCAGCCCCAGCATTTT.

The J gene is TRBJ2-6, the V gene TRBV24-1, with 9 bases identical to TRBD1. J was trimmed by 1 base and V by 3 bases; bases with no gene match: 9. From germline, CDR1 is KGHDR and CDR2 SFDVKD. The CDR3 spans 19 residues. CDR3 sequence reads: CATSDVEGTGSSGANVLTF. The DNA for the CDR3 is TGTGCCACCAGTGATGTTGAGGGGACAGGGTCTTCTGGGGCCAACGTCCTGACTTTC.

The genes are TRBV6-5 and TRBJ2-1; 7 bases fit TRBD2. This CDR3 region has 15 residues. V trimming: 2 bases; J trimming: 3 bases; junction bases outside the gene matches: 4. In germline, CDR1 is MNHEY, CDR2 SVGAGI. The CDR3 protein is CASSYAGADYNEQFF. CDR3 in DNA: TGTGCCAGCAGTTACGCGGGAGCTGACTACAATGAGCAGTTCTTC.

A few counts support this clonotype. The chain is built from TRBV28 and TRBJ2-1, with 12 positions matching TRBD2. This CDR3 comprises 17 residues. Germline V gene sequence: CDR1 MDHEN, CDR2 SYDVKM. Germline trimming cut 5 bases from V and 9 bases from J; bases unmatched to any gene: 14. The CDR3 loop reads CASSKRKRTSGNFEQFF. The CDR3 DNA is TGTGCCAGCAGTAAACGGAAAAGGACTAGCGGGAATTTTGAGCAGTTCTTC.

The table lists this clonotype with a few counts. The chain links TRBV20-1 to TRBJ2-1, with D hard to call. This CDR3 contains 14 residues. Trimming took off 7 bases at V and 2 bases at J, with 15 bases between the two ends. From germline, CDR1 is DFQATT and CDR2 SNEGSKA (reference sequence). CDR3 loop: CSVGKVVAYNEQFF. The DNA for the CDR3 is TGCAGTGTCGGTAAGGTAGTAGCCTACAATGAGCAGTTCTTC.

The chain employs TRBV5-4 and TRBJ2-1, with 12 bases that match TRBD2. V was pared by 4 bases and J by 10 bases, with 6 bases of the junction left unmatched. This CDR3 comprises 14 residues. Germline V lookup: CDR1 SGHNT, CDR2 YYREEE (reference sequence). CDR3 DNA: TGTGCCAGCAGCCCACCTAGCGGGAGGGGGGAGCAGTTCTTC. Translation: CASSPPSGRGEQFF.

This clonotype was counted ten times or more. The V call is TRBV5-1, the J call TRBJ2-3; D ambiguous. The CDR3 extends over 13 amino acids. CDR1 is SGHRS, CDR2 YFSETQ, per germline. V gave up 4 bases and J gave up 2 bases, with 8 bases separating them. The CDR3, as DNA: TGCGCCAGCAGCCAATGGACCACAGATACGCAGTATTTT. Protein: CASSQWTTDTQYF.

This clonotype was found a few times. The CDR3 sequence is CSARVGRYYEQYF. CDR3 DNA: TGCAGTGCCCGGGTTGGGCGATACTACGAGCAGTACTTC. The chain couples TRBV20-1 to TRBJ2-7; D is uncertain. CDR1 and CDR2 (germline): DFQATT, SNEGSKA (reference sequence). This CDR3 contains 13 residues. V lost 6 bases and J lost 3, with 15 bases in between.

The table lists this clonotype with a few counts. The J gene is TRBJ2-7, the V gene TRBV12-3 or TRBV12-4, with 8 nucleotides matching TRBD2. This CDR3 contains 16 residues. V lost 6 bases, J lost 3 bases, and 13 bases stayed unmatched. For the CDR3, the DNA is TGTGCCAGCAGCTACGCCCAGGGACTAGTATTCTACGAGCAGTACTTC. Its protein is CASSYAQGLVFYEQYF.

This clonotype was detected a few times. This chain joins TRBV6-1 and TRBJ2-3; D tentatively fits TRBD1 or TRBD2 (5 bases each). CDR3 size: 13 residues. Trimming removed 6 bases at V and 4 bases at J, with 11 bases between. Germline V gives CDR1 MNHNS, CDR2 SASEGT. The CDR3 spells CASRPGPADTQYF. DNA of the CDR3: TGTGCCAGCAGGCCGGGACCTGCAGATACGCAGTATTTT.

This clonotype was counted only a few times. The V gene is TRBV5-1, the J gene TRBJ1-1; 9 bases align to TRBD1. V trimming: 4 bases; J trimming: 8 bases; junction bases outside the gene matches: 15. Germline-derived CDR1 and CDR2 are SGHRS and YFSETQ. This CDR3 spans 16 amino acids. Here the CDR3 reads CASSLQPTGGSPEAFF. The CDR3 DNA is TGCGCCAGCAGCCTTCAACCGACAGGGGGTTCTCCAGAAGCTTTCTTT.

The V gene is TRBV7-2, the J gene TRBJ2-1; D is ambiguous. Germline CDR1 and CDR2: SGHTA and FQGNSA. The CDR3 covers 14 residues. The V end was cut by 3 bases, the J end by 5 bases, with 11 bases between. CDR3 amino acids: CASSFSAVNNEQFF. CDR3 bases: TGTGCCAGCAGCTTCTCGGCGGTCAACAATGAGCAGTTCTTC.

V usage is TRBV5-1 and J usage is TRBJ2-4; 9 bases map to TRBD2. V dropped 6 bases and J dropped 8; count of bases not matched to a gene: 12. Germline loops: CDR1 SGHRS, CDR2 YFSETQ. The CDR3 runs to 15 residues. DNA of the CDR3: TGCGCCAGCACGTTAGGCGGGACTAGCTCTGACATTCAGTACTTC. Its translation is CASTLGGTSSDIQYF.

The chain joins TRBV18 to TRBJ1-1; unclear D gene. CDR1 KGHSH and CDR2 LQKENI come from the germline V gene. This CDR3 contains 15 residues. Trimming cost V 3 bases and J 1 base, with 12 bases left between them. In DNA, the CDR3 is TGTGCCAGCTCACCCAACATAGATTGGAACACTGAAGCTTTCTTT. Amino acids: CASSPNIDWNTEAFF.

The table lists this clonotype with a count of one. CDR3 loop: CASRPDADTQYF. The CDR3 DNA is TGCGCCAGCAGGCCCGACGCAGATACGCAGTATTTT. The chain combines TRBV5-1 with TRBJ2-3; no firm D call. V lost 5 bases and J 4 bases, leaving 8 bases between the germline ends. Germline lookup yields CDR1 SGHRS and CDR2 YFSETQ. The CDR3 has 12 amino acids.

This sequence joins TRBV9 and TRBJ1-4, with D maybe TRBD1 (5 bases). The germline gives CDR1 SGDLS, CDR2 YYNGEE. The CDR3 is 12 amino acids. Trimming left V 7 bases short and J 5 bases short, with 9 bases between. CDR3 amino acids: CASGGGNEKLFF. Written as DNA, the CDR3 is TGTGCCAGCGGTGGGGGGAATGAAAAACTGTTTTTT.